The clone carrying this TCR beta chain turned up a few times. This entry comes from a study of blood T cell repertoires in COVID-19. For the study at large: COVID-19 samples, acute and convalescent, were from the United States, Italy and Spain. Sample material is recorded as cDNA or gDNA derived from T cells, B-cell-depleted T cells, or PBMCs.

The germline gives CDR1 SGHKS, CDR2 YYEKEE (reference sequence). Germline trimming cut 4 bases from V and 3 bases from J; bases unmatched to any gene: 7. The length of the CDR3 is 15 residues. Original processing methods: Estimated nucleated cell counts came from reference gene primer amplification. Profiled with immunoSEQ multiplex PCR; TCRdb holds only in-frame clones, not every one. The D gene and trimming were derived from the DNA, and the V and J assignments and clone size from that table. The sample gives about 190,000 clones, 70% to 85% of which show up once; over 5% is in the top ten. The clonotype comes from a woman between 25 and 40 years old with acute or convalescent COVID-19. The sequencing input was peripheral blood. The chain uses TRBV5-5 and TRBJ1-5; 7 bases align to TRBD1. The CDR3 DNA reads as TGTGCCAGCAGCAGCACAGGGGACTTCAATCAGCCCCAGCATTTT. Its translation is CASSSTGDFNQPQHF.